The T cell receptor beta chain described here comes from a study of blood T cell repertoires in COVID-19. For the study at large: The samples span acute and convalescent COVID-19 from the United States, Italy and Spain. PBMCs, B-cell-depleted T cells, or T cells provided the cDNA or gDNA that made up the material.

This clone was detected a few times. The Seattle site enrolled patients during active infection and followed them longitudinally. Original handling: Estimation of nucleated cell counts relied on the amplification of reference gene primers. Here immunoSEQ multiplex PCR was the method, and the copy in TCRdb shows in-frame clones only, minus some. The V and J calls and clone size are taken from that table; D and trimming were inferred from the DNA. The sample lists approximately 210,000 clones; roughly 80% were seen once. Per germline, CDR1 SGHAT and CDR2 FQNNGV. V was pared by 5 bases and J by 7 bases, with 14 bases between. The CDR3 runs to 13 residues.

The receptor's source is a woman over 75 with COVID-19, enrolled during active disease. The source material was peripheral blood. The chain employs TRBV11-2 and TRBJ1-2; the D is unclear. This CDR3 is CASSTGSAFGYTF. CDR3 DNA: TGTGCCAGCAGCACCGGGTCAGCATTTGGCTACACCTTC.